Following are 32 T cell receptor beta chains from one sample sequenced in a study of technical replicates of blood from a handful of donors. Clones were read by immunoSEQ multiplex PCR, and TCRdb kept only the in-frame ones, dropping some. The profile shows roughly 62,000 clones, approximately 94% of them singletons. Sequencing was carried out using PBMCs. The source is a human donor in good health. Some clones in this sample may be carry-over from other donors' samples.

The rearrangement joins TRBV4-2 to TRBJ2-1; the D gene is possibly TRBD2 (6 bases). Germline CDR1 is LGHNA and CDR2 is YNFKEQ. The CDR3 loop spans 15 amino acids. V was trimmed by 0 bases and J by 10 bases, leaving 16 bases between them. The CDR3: CASSQEGGSGSEQFF. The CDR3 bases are TGTGCCAGCAGCCAAGAGGGAGGCTCGGGCAGCGAGCAGTTCTTC.

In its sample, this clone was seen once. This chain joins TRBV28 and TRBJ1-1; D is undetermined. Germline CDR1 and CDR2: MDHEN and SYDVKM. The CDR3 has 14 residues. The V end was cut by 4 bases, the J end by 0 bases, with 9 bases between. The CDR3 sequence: CASSWGAMNTEAFF. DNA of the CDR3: TGTGCCAGCAGTTGGGGAGCCATGAACACTGAAGCTTTCTTT.

DNA for the CDR3: TGTGCCAGCAGGGCAACCTCGGGGTTGAACACCGGGGAGCTGTTTTTT. Its protein product is CASRATSGLNTGELFF. The chain carries TRBV7-9 and TRBJ2-2, with D tentatively TRBD2 (5 bases). Looked up from germline, CDR1 is SEHNR and CDR2 is FQNEAQ (reference sequence). This CDR3 spans 16 amino acids. The V and J ends lost 6 bases and 1 base respectively, with 15 bases between them.

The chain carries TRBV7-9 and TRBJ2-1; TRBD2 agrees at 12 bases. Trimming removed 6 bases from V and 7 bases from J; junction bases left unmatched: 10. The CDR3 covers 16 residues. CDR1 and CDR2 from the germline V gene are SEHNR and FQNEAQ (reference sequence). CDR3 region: CASSSTSGRTWNEQFF. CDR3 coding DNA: TGTGCCAGCAGTTCCACTAGCGGGAGGACGTGGAATGAGCAGTTCTTC.

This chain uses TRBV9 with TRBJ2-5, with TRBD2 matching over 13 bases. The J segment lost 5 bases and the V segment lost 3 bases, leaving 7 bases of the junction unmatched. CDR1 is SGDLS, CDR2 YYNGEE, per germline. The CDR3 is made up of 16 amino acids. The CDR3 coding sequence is TGTGCCAGCAGCGGGTGGACTAGCGGGAGTATTGAGACCCAGTACTTC. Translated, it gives CASSGWTSGSIETQYF.

This CDR3 reads CASSQERQGGGEKLFF. CDR3 nucleotides: TGTGCCAGCAGCCAAGAGCGGCAGGGAGGGGGTGAAAAACTGTTTTTT. The V gene is TRBV4-2, the J gene TRBJ1-4; maybe TRBD1 (6 bases). From germline, CDR1 is LGHNA and CDR2 YNFKEQ. The CDR3 length is 16 residues. Between the trimmed V and J ends, which lost 0 bases and 7 bases, there was a span of 15 bases.

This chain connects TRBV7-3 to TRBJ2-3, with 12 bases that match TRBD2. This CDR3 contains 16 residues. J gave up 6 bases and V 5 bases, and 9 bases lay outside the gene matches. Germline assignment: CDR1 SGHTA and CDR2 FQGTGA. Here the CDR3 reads CASSILAGGSRDTQYF. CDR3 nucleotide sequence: TGTGCCAGCAGCATACTAGCGGGGGGCTCACGCGATACGCAGTATTTT.

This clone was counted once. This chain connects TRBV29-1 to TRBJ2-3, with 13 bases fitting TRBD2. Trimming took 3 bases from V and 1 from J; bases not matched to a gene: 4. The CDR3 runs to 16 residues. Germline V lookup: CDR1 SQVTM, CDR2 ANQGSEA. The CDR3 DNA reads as TGCAGCGTTGATGGACTAGCGGGAGACGGCACAGATACGCAGTATTTT. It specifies CSVDGLAGDGTDTQYF.

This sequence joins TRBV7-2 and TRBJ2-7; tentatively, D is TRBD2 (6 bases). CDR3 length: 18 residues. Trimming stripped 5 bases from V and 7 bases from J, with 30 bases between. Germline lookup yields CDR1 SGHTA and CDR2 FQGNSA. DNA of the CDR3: TGTGCCAGCAGCCGCAAGACTAGTTTCTCCCCTGTGTCACGGGAGCAGTACTTC. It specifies CASSRKTSFSPVSREQYF. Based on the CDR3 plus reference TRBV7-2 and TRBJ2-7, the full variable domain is GAGVSQSPSNKVTEKGKDVELRCDPISGHTALYWYRQSLGQGLEFLIYFQGNSAPDKSGLPSDRFSAERTGGSVSTLTIQRTQQEDSAVYLCASSRKTSFSPVSREQYFGPGTRLTVT.

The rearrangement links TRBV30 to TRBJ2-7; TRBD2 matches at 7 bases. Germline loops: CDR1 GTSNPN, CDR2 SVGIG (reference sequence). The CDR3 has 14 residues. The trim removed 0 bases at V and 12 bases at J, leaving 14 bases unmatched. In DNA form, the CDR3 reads TGTGCCTGGAGTGTGGGTAGCGGGTGGGTAGGATCGTACTTC. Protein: CAWSVGSGWVGSYF.

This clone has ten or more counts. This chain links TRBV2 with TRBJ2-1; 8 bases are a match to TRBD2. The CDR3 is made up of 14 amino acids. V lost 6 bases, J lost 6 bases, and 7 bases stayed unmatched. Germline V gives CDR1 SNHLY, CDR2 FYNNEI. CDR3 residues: CASSGREFPNEQFF. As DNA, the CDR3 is TGTGCCAGCAGCGGGAGGGAATTCCCCAATGAGCAGTTCTTC.

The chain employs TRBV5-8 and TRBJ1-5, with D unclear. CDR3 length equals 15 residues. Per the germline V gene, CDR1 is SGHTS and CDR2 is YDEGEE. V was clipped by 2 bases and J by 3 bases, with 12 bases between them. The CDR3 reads CASSFSGAHNQPQHF. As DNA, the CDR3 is TGTGCCAGCAGCTTTTCAGGCGCCCACAATCAGCCCCAGCATTTT.

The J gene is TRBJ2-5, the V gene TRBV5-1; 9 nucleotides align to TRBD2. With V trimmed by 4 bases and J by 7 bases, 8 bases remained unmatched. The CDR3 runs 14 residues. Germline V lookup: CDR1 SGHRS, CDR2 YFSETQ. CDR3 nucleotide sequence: TGCGCCAGCAGCCTCTCTAGCGGGGAGGGGACCCAGTACTTC. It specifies CASSLSSGEGTQYF.

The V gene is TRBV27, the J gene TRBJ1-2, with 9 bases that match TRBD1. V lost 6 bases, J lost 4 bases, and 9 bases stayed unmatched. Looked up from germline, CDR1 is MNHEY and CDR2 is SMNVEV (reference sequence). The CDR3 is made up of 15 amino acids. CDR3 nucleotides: TGTGCCAGCAGGCCTGAGGGACAGGGTTTCTATGGCTACACCTTC. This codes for CASRPEGQGFYGYTF.

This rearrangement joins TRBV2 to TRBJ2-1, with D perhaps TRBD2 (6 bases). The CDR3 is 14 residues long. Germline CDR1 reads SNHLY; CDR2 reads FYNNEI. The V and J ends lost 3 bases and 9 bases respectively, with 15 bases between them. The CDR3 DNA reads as TGTGCCAGCAGTGAGGTAGCGGTGGAGGTTGAGCAGTTCTTC. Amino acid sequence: CASSEVAVEVEQFF.

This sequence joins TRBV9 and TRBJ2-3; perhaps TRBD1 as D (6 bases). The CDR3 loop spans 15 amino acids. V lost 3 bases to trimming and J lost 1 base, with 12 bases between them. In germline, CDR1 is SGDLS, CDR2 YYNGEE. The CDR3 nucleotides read TGTGCCAGCAGCGCCGGACAGAGAGGCACAGATACGCAGTATTTT. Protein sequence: CASSAGQRGTDTQYF.

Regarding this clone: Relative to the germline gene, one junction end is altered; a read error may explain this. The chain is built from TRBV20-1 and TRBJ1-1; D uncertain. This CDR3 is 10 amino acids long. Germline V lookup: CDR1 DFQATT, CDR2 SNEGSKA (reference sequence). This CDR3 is CSAGSMAVAF. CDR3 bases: TGCAGTGCAGGTAGCATGGCAGTAGCTTTT.

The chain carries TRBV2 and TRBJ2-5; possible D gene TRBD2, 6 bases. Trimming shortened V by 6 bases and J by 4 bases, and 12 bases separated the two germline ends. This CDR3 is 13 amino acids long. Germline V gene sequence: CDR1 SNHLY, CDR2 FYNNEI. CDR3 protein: CASRTTSSETQYF. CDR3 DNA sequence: TGTGCCAGCAGGACGACTAGTTCAGAGACCCAGTACTTC.

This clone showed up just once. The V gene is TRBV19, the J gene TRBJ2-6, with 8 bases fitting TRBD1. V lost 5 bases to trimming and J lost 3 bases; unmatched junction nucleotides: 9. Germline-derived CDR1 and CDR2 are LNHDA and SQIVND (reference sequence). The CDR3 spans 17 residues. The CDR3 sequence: CASSPQGASYGANVLTF. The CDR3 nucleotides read TGTGCCAGTAGTCCCCAGGGGGCATCTTATGGGGCCAACGTCCTGACTTTC.

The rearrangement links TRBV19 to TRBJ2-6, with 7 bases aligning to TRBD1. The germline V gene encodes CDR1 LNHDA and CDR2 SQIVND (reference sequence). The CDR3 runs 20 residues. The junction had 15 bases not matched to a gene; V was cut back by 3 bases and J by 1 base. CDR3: CASSIPPGPQQGSGANVLTF. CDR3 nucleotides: TGTGCCAGTAGTATCCCGCCCGGTCCCCAACAGGGGTCTGGGGCCAACGTCCTGACTTTC.

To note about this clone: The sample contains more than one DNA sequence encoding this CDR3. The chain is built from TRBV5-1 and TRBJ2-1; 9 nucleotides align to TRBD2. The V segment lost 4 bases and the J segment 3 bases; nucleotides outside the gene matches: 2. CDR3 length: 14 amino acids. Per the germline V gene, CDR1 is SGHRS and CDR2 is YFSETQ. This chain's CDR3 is CASSGSGGYNEQFF. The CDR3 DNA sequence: TGCGCCAGCAGCGGTAGCGGGGGCTACAATGAGCAGTTCTTC.

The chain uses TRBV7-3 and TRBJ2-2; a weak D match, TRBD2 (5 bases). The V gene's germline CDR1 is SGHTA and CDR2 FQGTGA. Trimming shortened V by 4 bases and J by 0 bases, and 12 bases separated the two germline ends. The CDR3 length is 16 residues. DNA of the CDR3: TGTGCCAGCAGCTCTCAGCGGCCCGCGAACACCGGGGAGCTGTTTTTT. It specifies CASSSQRPANTGELFF.

CDR3 DNA sequence: TGTGCCAGCAGCCGTGGGACTAGCGGGAGCGGAGGGGAGCTGTTTTTT. It encodes CASSRGTSGSGGELFF. V and J are TRBV4-2 and TRBJ2-2, with 14 bases lining up with TRBD2. Trimming cost V 4 bases and J 8 bases; bases outside gene matches: 6. This CDR3 is built from 16 residues. Germline V gives CDR1 LGHNA, CDR2 YNFKEQ.

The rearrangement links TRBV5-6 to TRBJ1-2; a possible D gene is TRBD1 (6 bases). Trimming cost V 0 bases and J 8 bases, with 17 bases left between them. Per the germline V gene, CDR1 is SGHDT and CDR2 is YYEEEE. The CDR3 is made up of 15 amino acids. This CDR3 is CASSLEGEVLLGYTF. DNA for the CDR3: TGTGCCAGCAGCTTGGAGGGGGAAGTACTGTTAGGCTACACCTTC.

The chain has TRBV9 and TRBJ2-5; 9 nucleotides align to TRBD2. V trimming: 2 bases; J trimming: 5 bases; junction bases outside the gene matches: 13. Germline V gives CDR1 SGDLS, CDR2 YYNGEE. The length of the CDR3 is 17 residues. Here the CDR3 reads CASSVTVRRGGLETQYF. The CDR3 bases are TGTGCCAGCAGCGTTACGGTACGGCGGGGGGGCCTTGAGACCCAGTACTTC.

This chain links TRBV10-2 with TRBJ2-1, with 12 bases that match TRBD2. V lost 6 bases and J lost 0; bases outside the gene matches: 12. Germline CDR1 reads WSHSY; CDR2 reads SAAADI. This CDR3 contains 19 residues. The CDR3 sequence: CASRNLAGGRSSSYNEQFF. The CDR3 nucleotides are TGCGCCAGCAGAAACCTAGCGGGGGGGAGGTCTAGCTCCTACAATGAGCAGTTCTTC.

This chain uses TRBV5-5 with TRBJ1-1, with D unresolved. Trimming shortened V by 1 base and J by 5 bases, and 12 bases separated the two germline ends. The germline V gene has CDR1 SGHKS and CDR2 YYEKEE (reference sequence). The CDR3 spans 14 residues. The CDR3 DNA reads TGTGCCAGCAGCTTGATGGGAGAAAAAACTGAAGCTTTCTTT. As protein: CASSLMGEKTEAFF.

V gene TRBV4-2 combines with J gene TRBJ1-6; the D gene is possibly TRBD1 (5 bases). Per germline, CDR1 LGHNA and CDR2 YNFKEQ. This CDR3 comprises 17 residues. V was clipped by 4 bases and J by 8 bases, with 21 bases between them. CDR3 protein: CASSPYLRLGGDSPLHF. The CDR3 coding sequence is TGTGCCAGCAGCCCTTATTTAAGGCTGGGGGGGGATTCACCCCTCCACTTT.

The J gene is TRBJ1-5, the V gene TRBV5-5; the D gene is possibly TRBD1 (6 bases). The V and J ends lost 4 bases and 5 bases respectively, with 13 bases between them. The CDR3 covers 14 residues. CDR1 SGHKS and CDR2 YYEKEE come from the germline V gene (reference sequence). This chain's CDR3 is CASSPGTLDQPQHF. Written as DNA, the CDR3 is TGTGCCAGCAGCCCAGGGACACTAGATCAGCCCCAGCATTTT.

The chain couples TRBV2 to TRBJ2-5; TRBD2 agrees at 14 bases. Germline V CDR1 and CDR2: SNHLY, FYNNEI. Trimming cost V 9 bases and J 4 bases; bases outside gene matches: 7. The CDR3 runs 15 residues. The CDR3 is CASGTSGSSIETQYF. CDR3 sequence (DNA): TGTGCCAGTGGGACTAGCGGGAGTTCAATAGAGACCCAGTACTTC.

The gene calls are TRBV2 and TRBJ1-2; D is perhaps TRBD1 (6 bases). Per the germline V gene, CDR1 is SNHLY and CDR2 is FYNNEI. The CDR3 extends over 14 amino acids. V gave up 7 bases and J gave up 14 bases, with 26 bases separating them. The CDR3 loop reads CASTEQKGTPYMTF. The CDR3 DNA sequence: TGTGCCAGCACCGAACAAAAGGGGACACCCTATATGACCTTC.

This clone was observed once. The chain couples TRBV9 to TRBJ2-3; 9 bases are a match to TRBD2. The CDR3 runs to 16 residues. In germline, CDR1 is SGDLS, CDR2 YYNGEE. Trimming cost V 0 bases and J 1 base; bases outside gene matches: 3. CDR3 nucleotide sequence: TGTGCCAGCAGCGTAGAGGGACTAGCAGGCACAGATACGCAGTATTTT. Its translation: CASSVEGLAGTDTQYF.